This TCR beta chain was sequenced for a study of blood T cell repertoires in COVID-19. Looking at the study overall: Some COVID-19 samples were acute and others convalescent; all came from the United States, Italy and Spain. Sources were T cells, B-cell-depleted T cells, or PBMCs; the material itself was cDNA or gDNA.

TCRdb's copy holds only in-frame clones and misses some; the assay was immunoSEQ multiplex PCR. The sample includes 150,000 to 200,000 clones, roughly nine tenths of them seen just once. This clone was seen once. The germline gives CDR1 MRHNA, CDR2 SNTAGT. This CDR3 comprises 15 residues. V shed 2 bases, J shed 5 bases, and the junction held 9 bases outside the gene matches. Sequenced input: peripheral blood. This chain joins TRBV6-4 and TRBJ2-7, with 7 positions matching TRBD2. The source is a man between 65 and 85 years old with acute or convalescent COVID-19. The CDR3 DNA is TGTGCCAGCAGTGACGGTTCCAGCGGGAAGGACGAGCAGTACTTC. Translation gives CASSDGSSGKDEQYF.